The sequence of this T cell receptor beta chain was determined in a study of tumor-infiltrating lymphocytes in oesophageal squamous cell carcinoma. MiXCR, applied by TCRdb to the PCR reads, yields one record per CDR3 protein. The profile shows over 14,000 distinct CDR3 sequences, 45% to 55% of them singletons. This CDR3 region has 17 residues. J lost 4 bases, V lost 4 bases, and 8 bases had no gene match. The TCR sequence derives from a male donor with esophageal squamous cell carcinoma. Sample: blood. This sequence joins TRBV12-3 or TRBV12-4 and TRBJ2-3; 13 nucleotides agree with TRBD2. CDR3 in DNA: TGTGCCAGCAGTTCTACAGGACTAGCGGGGGTATCAGATACGCAGTATTTT. This sequence encodes CASSSTGLAGVSDTQYF.